This entry features one TCR beta chain sequence. This sample was taken from a study of blood T cell repertoires in COVID-19. Study background: PBMCs, B-cell-depleted T cells, or T cells provided the cDNA or gDNA that made up the material.

Under the authors' procedure: Amplification with reference gene primers provided the estimates of nucleated cell counts. Produced via immunoSEQ multiplex PCR; TCRdb's table is partial and in-frame only. The DNA gave D and trimming, while V, J and clone size come from that table. The repertoire has 120,000 or so clones, roughly 84% of them found once; the top ten carry under 5%. The CDR3 extends over 15 amino acids. Germline CDR1 MNHEY, CDR2 SVGEGT. Deletions cut 0 bases from V and 9 bases from J, with 15 bases between. This receptor was obtained from a woman in her twenties or thirties who had recovered from COVID-19. Material: PBMCs or T cells enriched from blood (not recorded which). This chain links TRBV6-2 or TRBV6-3 with TRBJ2-1, with D possibly matching TRBD2 (6 bases). The CDR3 protein is CASSYSPDGGGEQFF. Written as DNA, the CDR3 is TGTGCCAGCAGTTACTCGCCCGATGGGGGAGGTGAGCAGTTCTTC.